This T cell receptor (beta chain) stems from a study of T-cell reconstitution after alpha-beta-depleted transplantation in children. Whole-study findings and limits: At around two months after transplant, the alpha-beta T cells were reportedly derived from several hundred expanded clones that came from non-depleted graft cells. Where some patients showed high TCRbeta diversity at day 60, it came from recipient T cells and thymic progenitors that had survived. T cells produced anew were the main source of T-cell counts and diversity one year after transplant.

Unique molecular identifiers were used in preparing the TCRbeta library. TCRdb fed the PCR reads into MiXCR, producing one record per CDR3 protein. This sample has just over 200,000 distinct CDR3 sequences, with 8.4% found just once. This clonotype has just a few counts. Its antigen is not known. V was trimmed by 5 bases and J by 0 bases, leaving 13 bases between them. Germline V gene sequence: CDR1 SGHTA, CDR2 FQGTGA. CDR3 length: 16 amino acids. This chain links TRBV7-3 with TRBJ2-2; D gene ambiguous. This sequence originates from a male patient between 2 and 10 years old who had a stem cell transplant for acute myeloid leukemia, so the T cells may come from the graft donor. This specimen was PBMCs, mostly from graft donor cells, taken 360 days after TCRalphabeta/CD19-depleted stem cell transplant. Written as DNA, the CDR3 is TGTGCCAGCAGCAGTATATTTGGCGCGAACACCGGGGAGCTGTTTTTT. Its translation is CASSSIFGANTGELFF.